This TCR beta chain was sequenced during a study of blood T cell repertoires in COVID-19. Study as a whole: COVID-19 samples, acute and convalescent, were from the United States, Italy and Spain. From T cells, B-cell-depleted T cells, or PBMCs came the material, which was cDNA or gDNA.

The protocol was immunoSEQ multiplex PCR, while the TCRdb copy is restricted to in-frame clones and leaves out a portion. Among roughly 150,000 clones, approximately 80% were seen once, and the ten largest hold less than 7%. CDR1 is MNHEY and CDR2 is SMNVEV in the germline V gene (reference sequence). The CDR3 totals 16 residues. With 5 bases clipped from V and 5 bases from J, the junction kept 8 bases outside the gene matches. Each participant's cohort was designated according to participant-reported clinical history. The recovered donors of Cohort 3 showed two negative PCRs, clearance, or symptom resolution.

Material for sequencing was PBMCs or T cells enriched from blood (not recorded which). The receptor was derived from a woman between 35 and 50 years old who had recovered from COVID-19. This chain links TRBV27 with TRBJ2-3; 12 nucleotides line up with TRBD2. Written as DNA, the CDR3 is TGTGCCAGCAGTCCAGGACTAGCGGGGCGGGGAGATACGCAGTATTTT. This encodes CASSPGLAGRGDTQYF.